The 28 T cell receptor beta chains below were found in one sample sequenced in a study of cytomegalovirus exposure and HLA in healthy donors. The repertoire was sequenced with immunoSEQ multiplex PCR; TCRdb's copy has only in-frame clones and lacks some. The profile covers approximately 260,000 clones, with about 86% appearing a single time and 1% taken by the ten largest. Sequenced sample: PBMCs. All receptors come from a woman between 18 and 29 years old in good health and CMV-seronegative.

The rearrangement uses TRBV7-6 and TRBJ2-7; TRBD1 is a possible D gene (7 bases). The CDR3 sequence is 14 residues long. The V end lost 2 bases, the J end lost 4 bases, and 12 bases lay between the germline ends. Germline CDR1 SGHVS, CDR2 FNYEAQ. The CDR3 nucleotides read TGTGCCAGCAGCTTATGGCAGGGGGGATACGAGCAGTACTTC. Residues: CASSLWQGGYEQYF.

The chain links TRBV6-6 to TRBJ2-3, with 8 bases lining up with TRBD2. Germline V gene lookup returns CDR1 MNHNY and CDR2 SVGAGI (reference sequence). The CDR3 totals 12 residues. V lost 6 bases and J lost 5; bases outside the gene matches: 1. The CDR3 sequence is CASSTSGDTQYF. The CDR3 bases are TGTGCCAGCAGCACTAGCGGAGATACGCAGTATTTT.

The chain joins TRBV2 to TRBJ2-1; no reliable D call. The V end lost 5 bases, the J end lost 6 bases, and 11 bases lay between the germline ends. Per germline, CDR1 SNHLY and CDR2 FYNNEI. The CDR3 covers 13 residues. The CDR3 loop is CASSKTEVNEQFF. Written as DNA, the CDR3 is TGTGCCAGCAGTAAGACCGAGGTCAATGAGCAGTTCTTC.

This chain connects TRBV18 to TRBJ2-5; D call uncertain. This CDR3 spans 15 amino acids. Per the germline V gene, CDR1 is KGHSH and CDR2 is LQKENI. Deletions cut 0 bases from V and 4 bases from J, with 12 bases between. Here the CDR3 reads CASSPPSLAGETQYF. The CDR3 region has the DNA TGTGCCAGCTCACCACCTTCCTTGGCTGGAGAGACCCAGTACTTC.

The chain carries TRBV18 and TRBJ2-7, with 8 bases aligning to TRBD2. CDR3 length: 14 amino acids. With V trimmed by 1 base and J by 7 bases, 6 bases remained unmatched. Germline V gene data show CDR1 as KGHSH and CDR2 as LQKENI. CDR3 nucleotide sequence: TGTGCCAGCTCACCACAGCGGGAGATTCGGGAGCAGTACTTC. Its protein product is CASSPQREIREQYF.

This CDR3 reads CASSYSIRGRDTQYF. Here the CDR3 DNA reads TGTGCCAGCAGTTACTCGATACGAGGGCGAGATACGCAGTATTTT. The chain is built from TRBV6-5 and TRBJ2-3, with D maybe TRBD2 (5 bases). Germline V lookup: CDR1 MNHEY, CDR2 SVGAGI. V lost 0 bases and J 5 bases, leaving 12 bases between the germline ends. There are 15 residues in the CDR3.

Only one count was recorded for this clone. The chain joins TRBV11-3 to TRBJ2-3, with a possible D match to TRBD2 (5 bases). The germline gives CDR1 SGHNT, CDR2 YENEEA. V was shortened by 5 bases and J by 0 bases, with 9 bases between the two germline ends. The CDR3 has 14 residues. The CDR3 DNA sequence: TGTGCCAGCAGCCCAGCGGCTAGCACAGATACGCAGTATTTT. This gives the protein CASSPAASTDTQYF. The full variable domain, completed using reference TRBV11-3 and TRBJ2-3, is EAGVVQSPRYKIIEKKQPVAFWCNPISGHNTLYWYLQNLGQGPELLIRYENEEAVDDSQLPKDRFSAERLKGVDSTLKIQPAELGDSAVYLCASSPAASTDTQYFGPGTRLTVL.

CDR3 loop: CASSSYSFNEKLFF. In DNA, the CDR3 is TGTGCCAGCAGCTCATACAGTTTTAATGAAAAACTGTTTTTT. This chain uses TRBV11-2 with TRBJ1-4; D is ambiguous. The CDR3 has 14 residues. Per the germline V gene, CDR1 is SGHAT and CDR2 is FQNNGV. Trimming removed 4 bases from V and 4 bases from J, with 10 bases in between.

J is TRBJ2-7 and V is TRBV7-8; maybe TRBD2 (5 bases). Per the germline V gene, CDR1 is SGHVS and CDR2 is FQNEAQ. Between the trimmed V and J ends, which lost 6 bases and 2 bases, there was a span of 14 bases. The CDR3 consists of 14 residues. DNA of the CDR3: TGTGCCAGCAGTAGGGTCGGGGTGCCCTACGAGCAGTACTTC. Amino acid sequence: CASSRVGVPYEQYF. Complete variable domain (other parts from reference TRBV7-8 and TRBJ2-7): GAGVSQSPRYKVAKRGQDVALRCDPISGHVSLFWYQQALGQGPEFLTYFQNEAQLDKSGLPSDRFFAERPEGSVSTLKIQRTQQEDSAVYLCASSRVGVPYEQYFGPGTRLTVT.

The V call is TRBV6-5, the J call TRBJ2-7; D gene ambiguous. The CDR3 runs 15 residues. The ends were cut back, 3 bases at V and 6 bases at J, with 18 bases in the middle. Germline V CDR1 and CDR2: MNHEY, SVGAGI. DNA of the CDR3: TGTGCCAGCAGTTATTACCGGCCTCGGGTTGGCGAGCAGTACTTC. The encoded protein is CASSYYRPRVGEQYF.

The chain couples TRBV7-2 to TRBJ2-3; 7 positions agree with TRBD2. This CDR3 has 15 amino acids. Germline V lookup: CDR1 SGHTA, CDR2 FQGNSA. The V gene end was trimmed by 4 bases and the J gene end by 4 bases; junction bases not matched to a gene: 8. CDR3 nucleotides: TGTGCCAGCAGCTCCTACGGGGGGAGGGCAGATACGCAGTATTTT. As protein: CASSSYGGRADTQYF.

This chain links TRBV7-8 with TRBJ1-1, with D unclear. Trimming took off 0 bases at V and 1 base at J, with 15 bases between the two ends. The CDR3 is 17 residues long. The germline gives CDR1 SGHVS, CDR2 FQNEAQ. The CDR3 loop is CASSLARVNLGNTEAFF. DNA for the CDR3: TGTGCCAGCAGCTTAGCGCGTGTAAATCTCGGGAACACTGAAGCTTTCTTT. The full variable domain, its missing parts supplied by reference TRBV7-8 and TRBJ1-1, is GAGVSQSPRYKVAKRGQDVALRCDPISGHVSLFWYQQALGQGPEFLTYFQNEAQLDKSGLPSDRFFAERPEGSVSTLKIQRTQQEDSAVYLCASSLARVNLGNTEAFFGQGTRLTVV.

The chain is built from TRBV10-1 and TRBJ1-1; weak D call: TRBD1 (6 bases). Trimming took 6 bases from V and 1 from J, leaving 9 bases between them. CDR1 and CDR2 from the germline V gene are WNHNN and SYGVQD (reference sequence). CDR3 length: 13 amino acids. In DNA form, the CDR3 reads TGCGCCAGCAGCGAGACAGGGAACACTGAAGCTTTCTTT. It yields the protein CASSETGNTEAFF.

The chain recombines TRBV12-2 with TRBJ2-1; the D call in the table, TRBD2, was not verified against the DNA. TRBV12-2 is annotated as a pseudogene. This CDR3 contains 16 residues. The CDR3 loop reads CASRLAHSGGYNEQFF. CDR3 nucleotides: TGTGCAAGTCGCTTAGCGCACTCGGGAGGATACAATGAGCAGTTCTTC.

The chain combines TRBV2 with TRBJ1-5, with unresolved D. V was pared by 6 bases and J by 6 bases, with 15 bases between. The length of the CDR3 is 14 residues. Germline CDR1 SNHLY, CDR2 FYNNEI. The CDR3 DNA reads as TGTGCCAGCAGAGCCTACCGAGCGAGTCAGCCCCAGCATTTT. It encodes CASRAYRASQPQHF.

The chain employs TRBV30 and TRBJ2-7; 7 positions match TRBD2. J was trimmed by 2 bases and V by 5 bases; bases with no gene match: 6. The CDR3 covers 13 residues. The germline V gene encodes CDR1 GTSNPN and CDR2 SVGIG (reference sequence). The CDR3 coding sequence is TGTGCCTGGGAGCTAGCGGAACCCTACGAGCAGTACTTC. It specifies CAWELAEPYEQYF.

The sample holds one count of this clone. The V gene is TRBV5-1, the J gene TRBJ1-4; the match to TRBD1 covers 8 bases. Germline CDR1 and CDR2: SGHRS and YFSETQ. This CDR3 region has 15 residues. Trimming removed 2 bases from V and 8 bases from J; junction bases left unmatched: 8. CDR3 sequence: CASSFGQGRNEKLFF. CDR3 nucleotide sequence: TGCGCCAGCAGCTTTGGACAGGGAAGAAACGAAAAACTGTTTTTT. The variable domain in full, with the rest retrieved from reference TRBV5-1 and TRBJ1-4, is KAGVTQTPRYLIKTRGQQVTLSCSPISGHRSVSWYQQTPGQGLQFLFEYFSETQRNKGNFPGRFSGRQFSNSRSEMNVSTLELGDSALYLCASSFGQGRNEKLFFGSGTQLSVL.

The V call is TRBV2, the J call TRBJ2-7; 7 positions match TRBD2. The CDR3 loop spans 15 amino acids. V lost 6 bases to trimming and J lost 2 bases; unmatched junction nucleotides: 10. Germline V gene data show CDR1 as SNHLY and CDR2 as FYNNEI. In nucleotides, the CDR3 is TGTGCCAGCAGGGGAGGGGCCTCCGGCGCCTACGAGCAGTACTTC. It is translated as CASRGGASGAYEQYF.

V is TRBV6-1 and J is TRBJ2-2; maybe TRBD2 (6 bases). V shed 6 bases and J shed 4 bases, with 12 bases lying between them. The CDR3 has 14 residues. From germline, CDR1 is MNHNS and CDR2 SASEGT. The CDR3 region has the DNA TGTGCCAGCAGGGAGGGACTCCTCACCGGGGAGCTGTTTTTT. Protein product: CASREGLLTGELFF.

The chain is built from TRBV4-1 and TRBJ2-7; 9 nucleotides match TRBD1. CDR1 MGHRA and CDR2 YSYEKL come from the germline V gene. This CDR3 spans 16 amino acids. Trimming cost V 2 bases and J 4 bases; bases outside gene matches: 9. In DNA form, the CDR3 reads TGCGCCAGCAGCCAATTCACCGGGACAGGGACTTACGAGCAGTACTTC. Its protein product is CASSQFTGTGTYEQYF.

The chain couples TRBV7-8 to TRBJ1-5; TRBD1 might be the D (5 bases). Trimming cost V 2 bases and J 7 bases, with 21 bases left between them. In germline, CDR1 is SGHVS, CDR2 FQNEAQ. The CDR3 is 17 amino acids. In DNA form, the CDR3 reads TGTGCCAGCAGCTTATTCGGTGGGCAGGGCTTTCGGCAGCCCCAGCATTTT. Its protein product is CASSLFGGQGFRQPQHF.

V and J are TRBV11-2 and TRBJ1-5; possible D gene TRBD1, 6 bases. V shed 6 bases and J shed 5 bases, with 11 bases lying between them. The CDR3 sequence is 13 residues long. Germline V gives CDR1 SGHAT, CDR2 FQNNGV. CDR3 residues: CASSIQGDQPQHF. As DNA, the CDR3 is TGTGCCAGCAGTATACAGGGTGATCAGCCCCAGCATTTT.

This clone was seen once. The V call is TRBV5-4, the J call TRBJ2-3, with TRBD2 matching 12 bases. The CDR3 contains 17 residues. J lost 1 base, V lost 4 bases, and 7 bases had no gene match. Germline CDR1 and CDR2: SGHNT and YYREEE (reference sequence). The CDR3 nucleotides read TGTGCCAGCAGCATAAGACTAGCGGGGGCCGGCACAGATACGCAGTATTTT. Amino acid sequence: CASSIRLAGAGTDTQYF. The variable domain in full, with the rest retrieved from reference TRBV5-4 and TRBJ2-3, is ETGVTQSPTHLIKTRGQQVTLRCSSQSGHNTVSWYQQALGQGPQFIFQYYREEENGRGNFPPRFSGLQFPNYSSELNVNALELDDSALYLCASSIRLAGAGTDTQYFGPGTRLTVL.

This chain joins TRBV7-2 and TRBJ2-2, with 7 bases that match TRBD2. The CDR3 has 15 residues. Unmatched junction bases numbered 3, after V lost 1 base and J lost 4 bases. CDR1 is SGHTA and CDR2 is FQGNSA in the germline V gene. CDR3 loop: CASSLVAGATGELFF. Here the CDR3 DNA reads TGTGCCAGCAGCTTAGTGGCGGGAGCCACCGGGGAGCTGTTTTTT.

The V gene is TRBV5-6, the J gene TRBJ1-2; possible D gene TRBD1, 5 bases. The V gene's germline CDR1 is SGHDT and CDR2 YYEEEE. There are 16 residues in the CDR3. V lost 3 bases and J 6 bases, leaving 21 bases between the germline ends. The CDR3 sequence: CASSWPLRGGRDGYTF. CDR3 sequence (DNA): TGTGCCAGCAGCTGGCCCTTACGGGGCGGGAGGGATGGCTACACCTTC.

This chain links TRBV6-5 with TRBJ1-1, with D possibly TRBD1 on 6 matching bases. Deletions cut 0 bases from V and 6 bases from J, with 14 bases between. This CDR3 is built from 15 residues. The germline V gene has CDR1 MNHEY and CDR2 SVGAGI. This chain's CDR3 is CASSYSTGLVAEAFF. CDR3 DNA sequence: TGTGCCAGCAGTTACTCTACAGGGCTGGTCGCTGAAGCTTTCTTT.

This sequence joins TRBV7-2 and TRBJ2-5; 14 nucleotides line up with TRBD2. The germline CDR1 and CDR2 sequences are SGHTA and FQGNSA. The CDR3 spans 16 residues. The J segment lost 5 bases and the V segment lost 5 bases, leaving 7 bases of the junction unmatched. The CDR3 nucleotides read TGTGCCAGCAGCCAGACTAGCGGGGGGGTCAGGGAGACCCAGTACTTC. Translated: CASSQTSGGVRETQYF. Variable domain in full (rest from reference TRBV7-2 and TRBJ2-5): GAGVSQSPSNKVTEKGKDVELRCDPISGHTALYWYRQSLGQGLEFLIYFQGNSAPDKSGLPSDRFSAERTGGSVSTLTIQRTQQEDSAVYLCASSQTSGGVRETQYFGPGTRLLVL.

This clone was counted a single time. V and J are TRBV30 and TRBJ2-7; the match to TRBD1 covers 8 bases. The germline V gene has CDR1 GTSNPN and CDR2 SVGIG (reference sequence). This CDR3 is 14 amino acids long. Unmatched junction bases numbered 9, after V lost 8 bases and J lost 0 bases. In DNA form, the CDR3 reads TGTGCCGGGACCACAGGGGGACCCTCCTACGAGCAGTACTTC. Its protein is CAGTTGGPSYEQYF.